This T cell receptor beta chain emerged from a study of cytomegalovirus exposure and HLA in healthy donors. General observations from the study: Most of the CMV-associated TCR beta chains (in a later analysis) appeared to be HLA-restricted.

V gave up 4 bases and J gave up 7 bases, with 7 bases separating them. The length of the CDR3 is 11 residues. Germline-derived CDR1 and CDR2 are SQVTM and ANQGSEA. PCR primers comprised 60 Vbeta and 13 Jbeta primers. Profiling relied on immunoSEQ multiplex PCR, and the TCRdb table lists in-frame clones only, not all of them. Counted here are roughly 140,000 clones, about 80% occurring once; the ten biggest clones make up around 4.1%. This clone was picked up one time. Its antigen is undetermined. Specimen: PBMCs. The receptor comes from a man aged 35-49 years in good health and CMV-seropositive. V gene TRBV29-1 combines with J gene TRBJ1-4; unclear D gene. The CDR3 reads CSVAEGEKLFF. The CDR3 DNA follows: TGCAGCGTTGCTGAGGGTGAAAAACTGTTTTTT.